These 14 T cell receptor beta chains were sequenced from one sample in a study of CD8 T cells in Susac syndrome. An input of about 0.5 to 1 ug of RNA was subjected to reverse transcription using random hexamers. TCRdb processed the immunoSEQ multiplex PCR reads anew with MiXCR; each CDR3 protein has one entry. The sample shows roughly 250,000 distinct CDR3 sequences, approximately 95% of them seen only once. Material: CD4+ T cells from PBMCs. These receptors originate from a human donor with Susac syndrome.

J is TRBJ1-5 and V is TRBV19; D remains unclear. Between the trimmed V and J ends, which lost 2 bases and 1 base, there was a span of 3 bases. Germline loops: CDR1 LNHDA, CDR2 SQIVND (reference sequence). The CDR3 extends over 13 amino acids. The CDR3 loop reads CASSIQSNQPQHF. The CDR3 bases are TGTGCCAGTAGTATACAAAGCAATCAGCCCCAGCATTTT.

The chain is built from TRBV25-1 and TRBJ2-5; D is perhaps TRBD2 (5 bases). Germline V lookup: CDR1 MGHDK, CDR2 SYGVNS. The V end lost 4 bases, the J end lost 3 bases, and 12 bases lay between the germline ends. The CDR3 is 14 residues long. For the CDR3, the DNA is TGTGCCAGCAGTGCCCACGCCGGGAAAGAGACCCAGTACTTC. Protein: CASSAHAGKETQYF.

The chain is built from TRBV20-1 and TRBJ2-5; TRBD2 aligns across 12 bases. Trimming took 5 bases from V and 4 from J; bases not matched to a gene: 2. This CDR3 contains 13 residues. Germline values: CDR1 DFQATT, CDR2 SNEGSKA (reference sequence). The CDR3 spells CSAGTSGLETQYF. The DNA of the CDR3 is TGCAGTGCTGGGACTAGCGGGTTAGAGACCCAGTACTTC.

J is TRBJ2-1 and V is TRBV2, with TRBD2 matching 7 bases. This CDR3 contains 14 residues. Germline trimming cut 8 bases from V and 5 bases from J; bases unmatched to any gene: 9. Germline values: CDR1 SNHLY, CDR2 FYNNEI. The CDR3 DNA reads as TGTGCCAGCGGGGGACTACAACTTGACAATGAGCAGTTCTTC. The encoded protein is CASGGLQLDNEQFF.

This chain links TRBV12-3 or TRBV12-4 with TRBJ2-5; the D is unclear. Trimming removed 3 bases from V and 6 bases from J, with 8 bases in between. The CDR3 runs 12 residues. CDR3 loop: CASSFVSQTQYF. The CDR3 nucleotides read TGTGCCAGCAGTTTTGTTAGTCAGACCCAGTACTTC.

J is TRBJ1-2 and V is TRBV29-1; 9 bases line up with TRBD1. J gave up 4 bases and V 7 bases, and 4 bases lay outside the gene matches. In germline, CDR1 is SQVTM, CDR2 ANQGSEA. CDR3 length: 12 amino acids. The CDR3 protein is CSAWTGAYGYTF. The CDR3 bases are TGCAGCGCCTGGACAGGGGCCTATGGCTACACCTTC. Full variable domain (outside the CDR3, taken from reference TRBV29-1 and TRBJ1-2): SAVISQKPSRDICQRGTSLTIQCQVDSQVTMMFWYRQQPGQSLTLIATANQGSEATYESGFVIDKFPISRPNLTFSTLTVSNMSPEDSSIYLCSAWTGAYGYTFGSGTRLTVV.

This chain links TRBV28 with TRBJ1-1; the match to TRBD1 covers 7 bases. Germline V CDR1 and CDR2: MDHEN, SYDVKM. The CDR3 consists of 14 residues. V lost 3 bases to trimming and J lost 8 bases; unmatched junction nucleotides: 9. CDR3 nucleotides: TGTGCCAGCAGTTTCCTCCGACAGGGAACCGAAGCTTTCTTT. Its protein is CASSFLRQGTEAFF.

The chain couples TRBV2 to TRBJ2-7; D call uncertain. CDR3 length equals 13 residues. Between the trimmed V and J ends, which lost 8 bases and 6 bases, there was a span of 17 bases. From germline, CDR1 is SNHLY and CDR2 FYNNEI. The CDR3 sequence is CASELDLWGEQYF. The CDR3 DNA reads TGTGCCAGCGAGTTAGATCTTTGGGGCGAGCAGTACTTC.

The J gene is TRBJ2-3, the V gene TRBV27; 7 nucleotides match TRBD2. With V trimmed by 2 bases and J by 4 bases, 3 bases remained unmatched. Germline V gene data show CDR1 as MNHEY and CDR2 as SMNVEV (reference sequence). This CDR3 contains 14 residues. DNA for the CDR3: TGTGCCAGCAGTTTAAATCGGGGGGCAGATACGCAGTATTTT. Protein: CASSLNRGADTQYF.

The chain links TRBV29-1 to TRBJ1-1; no clear D. V shed 3 bases and J shed 4 bases, with 15 bases lying between them. In germline, CDR1 is SQVTM, CDR2 ANQGSEA. The CDR3 extends over 14 amino acids. In DNA, the CDR3 is TGCAGCGTTGAGCCCCGGTTAGGGTTCACTGAAGCTTTCTTT. Encoded protein: CSVEPRLGFTEAFF.

The chain is built from TRBV29-1 and TRBJ2-6; D is ambiguous. Germline CDR1 is SQVTM and CDR2 is ANQGSEA. The CDR3 runs to 13 residues. V was cut by 5 bases and J by 0 bases, with 5 bases left in between. The CDR3 loop is CSVSTSGANVLTF. CDR3 nucleotide sequence: TGCAGCGTTTCGACCTCTGGGGCCAACGTCCTGACTTTC.

This clonotype was counted a few times. This sequence joins TRBV20-1 and TRBJ2-5; 7 bases fit TRBD1. Unmatched junction bases numbered 3, after V lost 3 bases and J lost 5 bases. CDR3 length equals 12 residues. CDR1 is DFQATT and CDR2 is SNEGSKA in the germline V gene (reference sequence). CDR3 sequence (DNA): TGCAGTGCTAGGGGACAGTCGGAGACCCAGTACTTC. As protein: CSARGQSETQYF.

The V and J genes are TRBV13 and TRBJ2-7, with D perhaps given as TRBD1 or TRBD2 (5 bases each). Germline V gene data show CDR1 as PRHDT and CDR2 as FYEKMQ (reference sequence). Trimming shortened V by 6 bases and J by 3 bases, and 15 bases separated the two germline ends. The CDR3 length is 14 residues. The chain's CDR3 is CASSTRDVSYEQYF. The CDR3 coding sequence is TGTGCCAGCAGTACCCGGGACGTTAGCTACGAGCAGTACTTC. Full variable domain (outside the CDR3, taken from reference TRBV13 and TRBJ2-7): AAGVIQSPRHLIKEKRETATLKCYPIPRHDTVYWYQQGPGQDPQFLISFYEKMQSDKGSIPDRFSAQQFSDYHSELNMSSLELGDSALYFCASSTRDVSYEQYFGPGTRLTVT.

This chain uses TRBV5-1 with TRBJ1-1; 9 bases are shared with TRBD1. The CDR3 spans 14 residues. V was clipped by 5 bases and J by 4 bases; unmatched bases: 6. Germline values: CDR1 SGHRS, CDR2 YFSETQ. For the CDR3, the DNA is TGCGCCAGCAGAACTTGGGACAGGGCCACTGAAGCTTTCTTT. It codes for CASRTWDRATEAFF.